This T cell receptor beta chain came from a study of blood T cells in healthy people across ages. Only a few counts were recorded for this clonotype. Looked up from germline, CDR1 is MNHEY and CDR2 is SMNVEV (reference sequence). The CDR3 runs to 15 residues. Trimming cost V 3 bases and J 4 bases, with 12 bases left between them. A J-beta primer mix and a sample-barcoded 5' primer were used in a second PCR of roughly 6 to 11 cycles. TCRdb reprocessed the 5' RACE reads with MiXCR, giving one entry per CDR3 protein. The sample records around 800,000 distinct CDR3 sequences, 20% to 30% being singletons. These data were likewise used in another study, on T cells of mothers and their children.

Sequenced: blood. The source of this sequence is a boy aged 10-17 years in good health. The chain joins TRBV27 to TRBJ2-2; the D call may be TRBD1 or TRBD2 (6 bases each). In DNA, the CDR3 is TGTGCCAGCAGTTTGGGGTGGGGGGCCACCGGGGAGCTGTTTTTT. It encodes CASSLGWGATGELFF.